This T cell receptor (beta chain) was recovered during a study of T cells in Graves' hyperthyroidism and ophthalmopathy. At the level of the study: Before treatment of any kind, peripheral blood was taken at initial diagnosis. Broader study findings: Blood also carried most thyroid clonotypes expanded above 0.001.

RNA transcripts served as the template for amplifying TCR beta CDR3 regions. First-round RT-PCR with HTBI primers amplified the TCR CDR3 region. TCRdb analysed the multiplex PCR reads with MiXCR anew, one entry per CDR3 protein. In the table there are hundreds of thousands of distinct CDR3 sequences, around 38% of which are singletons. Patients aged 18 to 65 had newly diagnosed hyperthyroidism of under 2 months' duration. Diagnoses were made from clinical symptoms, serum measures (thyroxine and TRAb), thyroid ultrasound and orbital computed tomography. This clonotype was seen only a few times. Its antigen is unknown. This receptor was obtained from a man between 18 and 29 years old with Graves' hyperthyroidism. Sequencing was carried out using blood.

CDR3 region: CASSLAGERPQHF. In nucleotides, the CDR3 is TGCGCCAGCAGCTTGGCGGGGGAAAGGCCCCAGCATTTT. The chain employs TRBV5-1 and TRBJ1-5; possibly TRBD1 for D (5 bases). The CDR3 extends over 13 amino acids. Germline lookup yields CDR1 SGHRS and CDR2 YFSETQ. V gave up 0 bases and J gave up 9 bases, with 10 bases separating them.